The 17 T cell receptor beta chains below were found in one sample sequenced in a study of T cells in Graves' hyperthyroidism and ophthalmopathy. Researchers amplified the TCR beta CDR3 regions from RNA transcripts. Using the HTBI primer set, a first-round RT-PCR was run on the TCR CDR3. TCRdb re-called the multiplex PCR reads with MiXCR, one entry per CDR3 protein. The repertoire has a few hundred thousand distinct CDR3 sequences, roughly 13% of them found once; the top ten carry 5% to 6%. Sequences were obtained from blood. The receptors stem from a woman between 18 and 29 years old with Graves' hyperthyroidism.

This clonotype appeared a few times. CDR3 protein: CASSLQGGGSYGYTF. The CDR3 bases are TGTGCCAGCAGTTTACAGGGGGGGGGGAGCTATGGCTACACCTTC. The V call is TRBV6-1, the J call TRBJ1-2, with 8 bases aligning to TRBD1. CDR3 size: 15 residues. V dropped 5 bases and J dropped 4; count of bases not matched to a gene: 9. Per the germline V gene, CDR1 is MNHNS and CDR2 is SASEGT.

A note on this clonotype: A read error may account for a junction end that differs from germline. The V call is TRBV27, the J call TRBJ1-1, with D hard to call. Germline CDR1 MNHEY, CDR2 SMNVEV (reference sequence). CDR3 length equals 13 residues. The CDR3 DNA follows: TGTGCCAGCAGTCCGAATATGGGGTCTGAAGTTTTCTTT. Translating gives CASSPNMGSEVFF.

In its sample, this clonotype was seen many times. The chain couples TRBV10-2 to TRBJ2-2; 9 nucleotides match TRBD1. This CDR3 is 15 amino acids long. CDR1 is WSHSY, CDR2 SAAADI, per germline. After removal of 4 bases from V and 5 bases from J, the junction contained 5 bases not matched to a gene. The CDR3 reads CASSGGQGVTGELFF. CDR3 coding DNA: TGCGCCAGCAGTGGGGGACAGGGCGTAACCGGGGAGCTGTTTTTT.

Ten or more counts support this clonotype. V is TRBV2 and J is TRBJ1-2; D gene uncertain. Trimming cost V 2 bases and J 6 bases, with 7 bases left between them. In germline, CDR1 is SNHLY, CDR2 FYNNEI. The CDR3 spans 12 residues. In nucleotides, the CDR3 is TGTGCCAGCAGTGAACGACCCAATGGCTACACCTTC. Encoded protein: CASSERPNGYTF.

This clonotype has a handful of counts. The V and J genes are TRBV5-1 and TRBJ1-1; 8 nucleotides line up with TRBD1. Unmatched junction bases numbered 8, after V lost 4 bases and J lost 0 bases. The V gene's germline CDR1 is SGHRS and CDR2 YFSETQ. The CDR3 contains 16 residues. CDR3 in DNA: TGCGCCAGCAGCGCGGACGGACAGGGTCTGAACACTGAAGCTTTCTTT. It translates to CASSADGQGLNTEAFF.

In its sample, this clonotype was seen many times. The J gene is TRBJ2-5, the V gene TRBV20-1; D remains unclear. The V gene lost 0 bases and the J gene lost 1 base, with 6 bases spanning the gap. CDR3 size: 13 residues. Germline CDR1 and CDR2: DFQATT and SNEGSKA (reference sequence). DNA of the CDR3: TGCAGTGCTAGAGACGGATCCCAAGAGACCCAGTACTTC. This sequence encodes CSARDGSQETQYF.

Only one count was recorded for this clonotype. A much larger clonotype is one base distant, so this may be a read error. The CDR3 bases are TGTGCCTGGGGGGGTCCCGGGAACACTGAAGCTTTCTTT. Its translation is CAWGGPGNTEAFF. The chain carries TRBV30 and TRBJ1-1; D possibly corresponds to TRBD1 (5 bases). V was trimmed by 5 bases and J by 1 base, leaving 11 bases between them. The CDR3 is 13 amino acids. The germline V gene has CDR1 GTSNPN and CDR2 SVGIG (reference sequence).

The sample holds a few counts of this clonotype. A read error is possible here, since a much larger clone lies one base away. The CDR3 sequence: CASSMRYEQYF. CDR3 bases: TGTGCCAGCAGTATGCGATACGAGCAGTACTTC. This chain connects TRBV12-3 or TRBV12-4 to TRBJ2-7; D unresolved. The V and J ends lost 5 bases and 4 bases respectively, with 6 bases between them. The CDR3 has 11 amino acids.

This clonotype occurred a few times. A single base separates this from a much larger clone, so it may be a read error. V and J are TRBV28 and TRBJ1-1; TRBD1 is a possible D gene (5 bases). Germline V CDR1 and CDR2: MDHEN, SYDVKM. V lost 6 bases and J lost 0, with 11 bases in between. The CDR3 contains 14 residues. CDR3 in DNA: TGTGCCAGCAGGGCTCGGGGGTTGAACACTGAAGCTTTCTTT. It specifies CASRARGLNTEAFF.

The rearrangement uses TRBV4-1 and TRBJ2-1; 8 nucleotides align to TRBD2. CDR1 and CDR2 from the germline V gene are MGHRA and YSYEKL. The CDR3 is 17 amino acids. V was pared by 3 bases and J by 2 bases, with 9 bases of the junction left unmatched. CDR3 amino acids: CASSQVDLGLAYNEQFF. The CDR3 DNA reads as TGCGCCAGCAGCCAGGTGGACTTGGGACTAGCCTACAATGAGCAGTTCTTC.

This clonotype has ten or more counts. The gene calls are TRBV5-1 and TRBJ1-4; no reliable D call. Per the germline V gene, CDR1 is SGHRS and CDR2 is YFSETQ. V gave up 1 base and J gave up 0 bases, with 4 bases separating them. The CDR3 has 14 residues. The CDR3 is CASSLTATNEKLFF. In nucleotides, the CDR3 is TGCGCCAGCAGCTTGACGGCAACTAATGAAAAACTGTTTTTT.

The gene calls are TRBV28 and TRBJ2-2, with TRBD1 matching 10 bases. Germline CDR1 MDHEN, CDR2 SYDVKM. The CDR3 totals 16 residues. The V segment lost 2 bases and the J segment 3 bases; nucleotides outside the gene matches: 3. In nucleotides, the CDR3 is TGTGCCAGCAGTTTACCCGGGACAGGGGACACCGGGGAGCTGTTTTTT. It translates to CASSLPGTGDTGELFF.

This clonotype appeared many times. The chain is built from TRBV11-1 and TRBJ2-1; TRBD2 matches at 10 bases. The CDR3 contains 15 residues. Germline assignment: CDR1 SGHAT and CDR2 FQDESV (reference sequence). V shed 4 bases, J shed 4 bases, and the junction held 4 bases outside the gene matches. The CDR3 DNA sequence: TGTGCCAGCAGCTCTGGACTAGCGGTTTACAATGAGCAGTTCTTC. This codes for CASSSGLAVYNEQFF.

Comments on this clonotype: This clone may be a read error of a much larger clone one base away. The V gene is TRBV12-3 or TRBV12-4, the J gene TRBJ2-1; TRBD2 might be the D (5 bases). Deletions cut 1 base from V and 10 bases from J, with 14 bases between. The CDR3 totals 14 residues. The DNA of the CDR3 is TGTGCCAGCAGTTTAGACGGGATGGTCTACGAGCAGTTCTTC. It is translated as CASSLDGMVYEQFF.

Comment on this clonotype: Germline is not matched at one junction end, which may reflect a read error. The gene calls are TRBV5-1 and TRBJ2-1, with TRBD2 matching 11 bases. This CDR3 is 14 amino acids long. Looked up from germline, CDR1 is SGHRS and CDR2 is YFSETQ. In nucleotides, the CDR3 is TGTGCCAGCAGCTTGGGCGGGACTAGCGGCGAGCAGTTCTTC. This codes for CASSLGGTSGEQFF.

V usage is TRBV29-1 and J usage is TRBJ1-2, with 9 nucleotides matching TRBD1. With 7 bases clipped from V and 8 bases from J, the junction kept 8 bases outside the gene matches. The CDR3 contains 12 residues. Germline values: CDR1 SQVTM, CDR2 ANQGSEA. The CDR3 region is CSASGQGDGYTF. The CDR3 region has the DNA TGCAGCGCCTCGGGACAGGGTGACGGCTACACCTTC.

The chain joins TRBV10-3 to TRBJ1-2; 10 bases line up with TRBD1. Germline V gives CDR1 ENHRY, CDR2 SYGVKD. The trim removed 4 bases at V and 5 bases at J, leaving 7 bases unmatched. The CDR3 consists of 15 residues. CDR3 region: CAISAGTGEEYGYTF. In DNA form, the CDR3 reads TGTGCCATCAGTGCAGGGACAGGGGAGGAATATGGCTACACCTTC.